The entry that follows covers one T cell receptor beta chain sequence. Germline V CDR1 and CDR2: SEHNR, FQNEAQ (reference sequence). The CDR3 consists of 17 residues. V gave up 4 bases and J gave up 1 base; unmatched junction bases: 12. The data were taken from a study of blood T cell repertoires in COVID-19. The overall study: Some COVID-19 samples were acute and others convalescent; all came from the United States, Italy and Spain.

Sequenced by immunoSEQ multiplex PCR; TCRdb stores in-frame clones only, minus some. In the table there are around 260,000 clones, under 90% of which are singletons. This sequence joins TRBV7-9 and TRBJ1-1; 7 bases agree with TRBD1. This receptor was obtained from a man aged 25-45 years with acute COVID-19. Material: PBMCs or T cells enriched from blood (not recorded which). The CDR3 DNA follows: TGTGCCAGCAGCTCAAAACTAGGGGGCGACAGGAACACTGAAGCTTTCTTT. Translating it yields CASSSKLGGDRNTEAFF.